This T cell receptor beta chain was identified in a study of cytomegalovirus exposure and HLA in healthy donors. At the level of the study: Early on, a data release was issued that held 65 million to 100 million unique TCRs from HLA-typed donors. Most genotyped donors, over 70% of 398, had Caucasian-associated genetic ancestry.

Amplification used 60 Vbeta primers and 13 Jbeta primers. Using immunoSEQ multiplex PCR, the repertoire was profiled, and TCRdb retains in-frame clones only, with some absent. The listing records 77,000 or so clones. Germline-derived CDR1 and CDR2 are KGHSH and LQKENI. Trimming took off 3 bases at V and 5 bases at J, with 17 bases between the two ends. The CDR3 runs to 15 residues. This chain uses TRBV18 with TRBJ2-7, with D perhaps matching TRBD2 (7 bases). This sequence originates from a man aged 30-40 years in good health and CMV-seronegative. Material: PBMCs. In DNA form, the CDR3 reads TGTGCCAGCTCACCCTCGGTGGGGGGGGCGAACGAGCAGTACTTC. It specifies CASSPSVGGANEQYF.